Shown below are 28 T cell receptor beta chains from a single sample sequenced in a study of cytomegalovirus exposure and HLA in healthy donors. It was with 60 Vbeta and 13 Jbeta primers that the PCR ran. The assay was immunoSEQ multiplex PCR, and TCRdb's table has in-frame clones only and misses some. The table has fewer than 250,000 clones, around 83% seen once; the top ten hold 1.1%. The sample was PBMCs. These receptors were taken from a woman in her thirties or forties in good health and CMV-seronegative.

This clone occurred a few times. The chain joins TRBV5-4 to TRBJ2-7; 9 nucleotides align to TRBD1. This CDR3 comprises 13 residues. The V gene's germline CDR1 is SGHNT and CDR2 YYREEE (reference sequence). V lost 7 bases and J lost 7; bases outside the gene matches: 9. The CDR3 spells CASHSTGGDEQYF. CDR3 bases: TGTGCCAGCCACAGCACAGGGGGCGATGAGCAGTACTTC.

The chain joins TRBV30 to TRBJ1-1; D is undetermined. CDR1 is GTSNPN and CDR2 is SVGIG in the germline V gene (reference sequence). Trimming removed 0 bases from V and 6 bases from J, with 11 bases in between. CDR3 length: 13 amino acids. CDR3 nucleotides: TGTGCCTGGAGTGTGAGGGTAAGGGCTGAAGCTTTCTTT. Encoded protein: CAWSVRVRAEAFF.

This chain links TRBV11-2 with TRBJ2-1, with a tentative D call TRBD1 (5 bases). The CDR3 has 16 residues. CDR1 is SGHAT, CDR2 FQNNGV, per germline. Trimming stripped 5 bases from V and 0 bases from J, with 14 bases between. CDR3 bases: TGTGCCAGCAGCCCTAGGGGCGACAGCTCCTACAATGAGCAGTTCTTC. Amino acid sequence: CASSPRGDSSYNEQFF.

This clone was seen a single time. The chain combines TRBV28 with TRBJ2-7, with D possibly TRBD1 on 6 matching bases. This CDR3 has 14 amino acids. Germline V CDR1 and CDR2: MDHEN, SYDVKM. V lost 0 bases to trimming and J lost 3 bases, with 9 bases between them. The chain's CDR3 is CASSLWDSVYEQYV. CDR3 bases: TGTGCCAGCAGTTTATGGGACAGTGTCTACGAGCAGTACGTC.

This clone was counted a few times. The chain's CDR3 is CASSDSTGVHEQFF. The CDR3 coding sequence is TGTGCCAGCAGTGACTCGACGGGAGTTCATGAGCAGTTCTTC. The V call is TRBV6-4, the J call TRBJ2-1, with D tentatively TRBD2 (6 bases). CDR1 is MRHNA, CDR2 SNTAGT, per germline. V gave up 0 bases and J gave up 8 bases, with 11 bases separating them. This CDR3 contains 14 residues.

This clone came up a few times. The rearrangement joins TRBV7-3 to TRBJ2-3; tentative D call: TRBD1 (5 bases). The V gene's germline CDR1 is SGHTA and CDR2 FQGTGA. V lost 1 base to trimming and J lost 4 bases, with 9 bases between them. The CDR3 extends over 14 amino acids. CDR3 residues: CASSLNAGPDTQYF. CDR3 DNA sequence: TGTGCCAGCAGCTTAAACGCAGGGCCAGATACGCAGTATTTT.

Turning to this clone: In the same sample, other DNA sequences code for this CDR3. V gene TRBV7-9 combines with J gene TRBJ1-2; 11 bases line up with TRBD1. V dropped 9 bases and J dropped 2; count of bases not matched to a gene: 8. The CDR3 sequence is 15 residues long. CDR1 is SEHNR and CDR2 is FQNEAQ in the germline V gene (reference sequence). The CDR3: CASPGQGASNYGYTF. CDR3 nucleotide sequence: TGTGCCAGTCCAGGACAGGGGGCGTCAAACTATGGCTACACCTTC.

The gene calls are TRBV15 and TRBJ2-1, with 8 bases matching TRBD1. The CDR3 covers 15 residues. The J segment lost 6 bases and the V segment lost 0 bases, leaving 4 bases of the junction unmatched. CDR1 is LNHNV, CDR2 YYDKDF, per germline (reference sequence). The CDR3 sequence: CATSRDPGGGNEQFF. CDR3 nucleotide sequence: TGTGCCACCAGCAGAGACCCAGGGGGCGGCAATGAGCAGTTCTTC.

This clone occurred a few times. The chain joins TRBV10-3 to TRBJ2-2; 8 nucleotides agree with TRBD1. CDR1 and CDR2 (germline): ENHRY, SYGVKD. V trimming: 3 bases; J trimming: 7 bases; junction bases outside the gene matches: 4. CDR3 length: 14 residues. The CDR3 DNA follows: TGTGCCATCAGTGAAGACAGGGGTGGCGGGGAGCTGTTTTTT. Translating gives CAISEDRGGGELFF.

The rearrangement uses TRBV19 and TRBJ1-1; a possible D gene is TRBD1 (6 bases). The germline V and J ends were trimmed by 10 bases and 3 bases, with 15 bases remaining between them. The CDR3 sequence is 13 residues long. Per the germline V gene, CDR1 is LNHDA and CDR2 is SQIVND (reference sequence). This CDR3 is CATREGVYTEAFF. CDR3 in DNA: TGTGCCACCAGGGAGGGGGTATACACTGAAGCTTTCTTT.

The chain links TRBV5-4 to TRBJ2-7; D may be TRBD1 (6 bases). Looked up from germline, CDR1 is SGHNT and CDR2 is YYREEE (reference sequence). The CDR3 is 13 residues long. Deletions cut 4 bases from V and 9 bases from J, with 17 bases between. This chain's CDR3 is CASSGSRDTRQYF. The CDR3 DNA sequence: TGTGCCAGCAGCGGAAGCCGGGACACCCGGCAGTACTTC.

This clone was seen more than once but under ten times. The chain couples TRBV5-8 to TRBJ1-2; 8 bases align to TRBD1. This CDR3 comprises 16 residues. Per the germline V gene, CDR1 is SGHTS and CDR2 is YDEGEE. V was clipped by 2 bases and J by 4 bases; unmatched bases: 10. The CDR3 DNA sequence: TGTGCCAGCAGCTTTGGACAGGGAGTGTTTGGCTATGGCTACACCTTC. This codes for CASSFGQGVFGYGYTF.

J is TRBJ1-2 and V is TRBV5-8; TRBD1 agrees at 7 bases. There are 15 residues in the CDR3. Germline CDR1 reads SGHTS; CDR2 reads YDEGEE. J lost 5 bases, V lost 4 bases, and 11 bases had no gene match. In DNA, the CDR3 is TGTGCCAGCAGCCACAGGGGATCCTCGAAGTATGGCTACACCTTC. It translates to CASSHRGSSKYGYTF. The full variable domain, completed using reference TRBV5-8 and TRBJ1-2, is EAGVTQSPTHLIKTRGQQATLRCSPISGHTSVYWYQQALGLGLQFLLWYDEGEERNRGNFPPRFSGRQFPNYSSELNVNALELEDSALYLCASSHRGSSKYGYTFGSGTRLTVV.

The count of this clone is one. The chain joins TRBV7-2 to TRBJ1-1; D is perhaps TRBD1 (6 bases). The V end lost 2 bases, the J end lost 4 bases, and 11 bases lay between the germline ends. Germline assignment: CDR1 SGHTA and CDR2 FQGNSA. The CDR3 contains 14 residues. Here the CDR3 reads CASSLNRVGTEAFF. CDR3 sequence (DNA): TGTGCCAGCAGCTTAAACAGGGTGGGCACTGAAGCTTTCTTT.

This clone was observed a few times. V and J are TRBV7-9 and TRBJ1-4, with a weak D call TRBD1 (6 bases). This CDR3 has 16 residues. Germline lookup yields CDR1 SEHNR and CDR2 FQNEAQ (reference sequence). Trimming took off 4 bases at V and 0 bases at J, with 12 bases between the two ends. CDR3 sequence: CASSSGGGPTNEKLFF. The CDR3, as DNA: TGTGCCAGCAGCTCCGGTGGGGGCCCAACTAATGAAAAACTGTTTTTT.

This rearrangement joins TRBV5-4 to TRBJ2-5; TRBD2 aligns across 12 bases. Germline loops: CDR1 SGHNT, CDR2 YYREEE (reference sequence). The trim removed 0 bases at V and 5 bases at J, leaving 8 bases unmatched. The CDR3 extends over 17 amino acids. The CDR3 DNA reads as TGTGCCAGCAGCTTGGTGAGACTAGCGGGAGTGGGTGAGACCCAGTACTTC. Translation: CASSLVRLAGVGETQYF.

This chain links TRBV14 with TRBJ1-2; D remains unclear. Deletions cut 4 bases from V and 0 bases from J, with 12 bases between. The CDR3 loop spans 15 amino acids. The germline V gene has CDR1 SGHDN and CDR2 FVKESK. CDR3 region: CASSRRGGSNYGYTF. For the CDR3, the DNA is TGTGCCAGCAGCCGGCGGGGAGGTTCTAACTATGGCTACACCTTC.

The CDR3 DNA sequence: TGTGCCAGCAGCCGTAAGACTTCCCAATACTACGAGCAGTACGTC. This encodes CASSRKTSQYYEQYV. The J gene is TRBJ2-7, the V gene TRBV21-1; TRBD2 is the table's D call, not checked against the DNA. TRBV21-1 is annotated as a pseudogene. The length of the CDR3 is 15 residues.

This clone came up a few times. The chain combines TRBV5-1 with TRBJ2-7, with TRBD1 identical over 7 bases. V dropped 4 bases and J dropped 1; count of bases not matched to a gene: 8. The CDR3 is made up of 15 amino acids. Germline CDR1 is SGHRS and CDR2 is YFSETQ. As DNA, the CDR3 is TGCGCCAGCAGCATCCGGGACAGCCAATCCTACGAGCAGTACTTC. Amino acids: CASSIRDSQSYEQYF.

This chain uses TRBV15 with TRBJ1-2; 11 bases are shared with TRBD1. The CDR3 covers 17 residues. V gave up 2 bases and J gave up 4 bases; unmatched junction bases: 9. Germline lookup yields CDR1 LNHNV and CDR2 YYDKDF (reference sequence). The DNA for the CDR3 is TGTGCCACCAGCAGATCTCTCCGGACAGGGGGCGTCTATGGCTACACCTTC. Protein sequence: CATSRSLRTGGVYGYTF.

This clone was counted once. The chain uses TRBV9 and TRBJ1-1, with 7 bases lining up with TRBD1. From germline, CDR1 is SGDLS and CDR2 YYNGEE. J lost 0 bases, V lost 5 bases, and 7 bases had no gene match. The CDR3 consists of 15 residues. The CDR3 is CASSPGGGLNTEAFF. The CDR3 bases are TGTGCCAGCAGTCCAGGAGGGGGCTTGAACACTGAAGCTTTCTTT.

CDR3 bases: TGTGCCAGCAGCACCCGACAGGCGGAGACCCAGTACTTC. Its translation is CASSTRQAETQYF. The rearrangement joins TRBV7-9 to TRBJ2-5; TRBD1 is a possible D gene (6 bases). The V end was cut by 5 bases, the J end by 5 bases, with 12 bases between. Looked up from germline, CDR1 is SEHNR and CDR2 is FQNEAQ (reference sequence). The CDR3 totals 13 residues. Using reference TRBV7-9 and TRBJ2-5 for the parts outside the CDR3, the full variable domain is DTGVSQNPRHKITKRGQNVTFRCDPISEHNRLYWYRQTLGQGPEFLTYFQNEAQLEKSRLLSDRFSAERPKGSFSTLEIQRTEQGDSAMYLCASSTRQAETQYFGPGTRLLVL.

This chain connects TRBV5-1 to TRBJ2-5; perhaps TRBD2 as D (5 bases). V lost 0 bases and J 5 bases, leaving 14 bases between the germline ends. CDR1 and CDR2 from the germline V gene are SGHRS and YFSETQ. This CDR3 spans 15 amino acids. The CDR3: CASSLAGFLGETQYF. The CDR3 DNA sequence: TGCGCCAGCAGCTTGGCGGGGTTCCTAGGGGAGACCCAGTACTTC.

This clone was found once. The chain couples TRBV7-9 to TRBJ1-3; D not resolved. Trimming removed 10 bases at V and 2 bases at J, with 12 bases between. Germline values: CDR1 SEHNR, CDR2 FQNEAQ (reference sequence). This CDR3 region has 13 residues. The chain's CDR3 is CAIQDSAGNTIYF. CDR3 sequence (DNA): TGTGCCATCCAGGACTCCGCTGGAAACACCATATATTTT.

V is TRBV11-2 and J is TRBJ2-5; 7 bases align to TRBD1. CDR3 length: 15 amino acids. V shed 5 bases and J 2 bases; nucleotides not matched to a gene: 8. Germline loops: CDR1 SGHAT, CDR2 FQNNGV. The CDR3 spells CASSLTGQRQETQYF. DNA for the CDR3: TGTGCCAGCAGCCTGACGGGACAGCGACAAGAGACCCAGTACTTC.

A single count supports this clone. This chain links TRBV2 with TRBJ2-1; 8 bases align to TRBD2. CDR1 is SNHLY and CDR2 is FYNNEI in the germline V gene. The CDR3 runs 15 residues. Germline trimming cut 7 bases from V and 0 bases from J; bases unmatched to any gene: 5. The CDR3 sequence is CASIPGGSSYNEQFF. In DNA, the CDR3 is TGTGCCAGCATTCCGGGAGGGAGCTCCTACAATGAGCAGTTCTTC.

This clone was seen a few times. The chain carries TRBV25-1 and TRBJ2-5; 9 bases match TRBD1. V dropped 3 bases and J dropped 2; count of bases not matched to a gene: 1. The CDR3 length is 14 residues. Looked up from germline, CDR1 is MGHDK and CDR2 is SYGVNS. CDR3 bases: TGTGCCAGCAGTGAGACAGGGGGGCAAGAGACCCAGTACTTC. Translation: CASSETGGQETQYF.

J is TRBJ1-1 and V is TRBV2; D may be TRBD1 (6 bases). The CDR3 length is 14 residues. CDR1 is SNHLY and CDR2 is FYNNEI in the germline V gene. With 6 bases removed from V and 4 bases from J, the gap between germline ends came to 15 bases. The CDR3 spells CASRDRGRPTEAFF. In DNA, the CDR3 is TGTGCCAGCAGGGACAGAGGAAGACCCACTGAAGCTTTCTTT.